One and the same sample provided the 9 T cell receptor beta chains below, sequenced in a study of shared clonotypes between healthy human individuals. Clones were read by immunoSEQ multiplex PCR, and TCRdb kept only the in-frame ones, dropping some. This table holds about 300,000 clones, under 80% found once. The specimen sequenced was memory CD4+ T cells sorted from blood. Subset reported: CD45RA-negative fraction. These receptors all come from a man under 40 in good health.

The gene calls are TRBV28 and TRBJ2-7; D is unresolved. The germline gives CDR1 MDHEN, CDR2 SYDVKM. V lost 5 bases and J lost 0, with 14 bases in between. The CDR3 length is 15 residues. CDR3 sequence reads: CASSIPVGASYEQYF. CDR3 nucleotides: TGTGCCAGCAGTATCCCTGTCGGTGCCTCCTACGAGCAGTACTTC.

This clone was recorded many times. The chain links TRBV29-1 to TRBJ2-1, with D possibly TRBD2 on 6 matching bases. Trimming cost V 3 bases and J 8 bases, with 14 bases left between them. This CDR3 region has 13 residues. The germline CDR1 and CDR2 sequences are SQVTM and ANQGSEA. CDR3 sequence (DNA): TGCAGCGTTGAGGGGGGTATCGTCGATGAGCAGTTCTTC. It codes for CSVEGGIVDEQFF.

V usage is TRBV29-1 and J usage is TRBJ2-3; 8 bases fit TRBD1. The CDR3 covers 12 residues. V trimming: 4 bases; J trimming: 3 bases; junction bases outside the gene matches: 0. Germline V gives CDR1 SQVTM, CDR2 ANQGSEA. CDR3 loop: CSVGQGTDTQYF. The CDR3 region has the DNA TGCAGCGTTGGACAGGGGACAGATACGCAGTATTTT.

This clone was picked up one time. V and J are TRBV19 and TRBJ2-5; TRBD2 might be the D (6 bases). CDR1 is LNHDA and CDR2 is SQIVND in the germline V gene (reference sequence). This CDR3 spans 14 amino acids. V lost 6 bases to trimming and J lost 2 bases, with 13 bases between them. The CDR3 nucleotides are TGTGCCAGTAGACTCACCGGGACTCAAGAGACCCAGTACTTC. Its translation: CASRLTGTQETQYF. Looking up the rest from reference TRBV19 and TRBJ2-5 gives the full variable domain: DGGITQSPKYLFRKEGQNVTLSCEQNLNHDAMYWYRQDPGQGLRLIYYSQIVNDFQKGDIAEGYSVSREKKESFPLTVTSAQKNPTAFYLCASRLTGTQETQYFGPGTRLLVL.

The V gene is TRBV2, the J gene TRBJ2-7; D is possibly TRBD2 (6 bases). The CDR3 length is 12 residues. Deletions cut 4 bases from V and 3 bases from J, with 7 bases between. Germline V gene data show CDR1 as SNHLY and CDR2 as FYNNEI. CDR3 in DNA: TGTGCCAGCAGTGGACTAGTCTACGAGCAGTACTTC. Its translation is CASSGLVYEQYF.

The chain couples TRBV27 to TRBJ2-3, with unresolved D. The CDR3 contains 13 residues. Trimming took off 3 bases at V and 4 bases at J, with 8 bases between the two ends. CDR1 and CDR2 from the germline V gene are MNHEY and SMNVEV (reference sequence). The DNA for the CDR3 is TGTGCCAGCAGTTTCCCCTGGTCAGATACGCAGTATTTT. Encoded protein: CASSFPWSDTQYF.

The CDR3 nucleotides are TGCAGCGCCGAGGAACACCAAGAGACCCAGTACTTC. This encodes CSAEEHQETQYF. This chain joins TRBV29-1 and TRBJ2-5; D is unclear. Germline-derived CDR1 and CDR2 are SQVTM and ANQGSEA. V was clipped by 7 bases and J by 0 bases, with 9 bases between them. The CDR3 sequence is 12 residues long. The variable domain in full, completed from reference TRBV29-1 and TRBJ2-5, reads SAVISQKPSRDICQRGTSLTIQCQVDSQVTMMFWYRQQPGQSLTLIATANQGSEATYESGFVIDKFPISRPNLTFSTLTVSNMSPEDSSIYLCSAEEHQETQYFGPGTRLLVL.

Concerning this clone: Additional DNA sequences in this sample encode the identical CDR3. V and J are TRBV7-9 and TRBJ1-4; D gene uncertain. Trimming took off 1 base at V and 8 bases at J, with 5 bases between the two ends. The CDR3 has 12 amino acids. Per the germline V gene, CDR1 is SEHNR and CDR2 is FQNEAQ (reference sequence). The DNA for the CDR3 is TGTGCCAGCAGCTTAGTCAGGGAAAAACTGTTTTTT. This gives the protein CASSLVREKLFF.

The genes are TRBV10-1 and TRBJ1-3; TRBD1 matches at 7 bases. CDR3 size: 14 residues. Germline V lookup: CDR1 WNHNN, CDR2 SYGVQD (reference sequence). V dropped 5 bases and J dropped 0; count of bases not matched to a gene: 1. The CDR3 here is CASSRDSSGNTIYF. DNA of the CDR3: TGCGCCAGCAGTCGGGACAGCTCTGGAAACACCATATATTTT.